Following are 18 T cell receptor beta chains from one sample sequenced in a study of intratumoral heterogeneity in liver cancer. Clones were read by immunoSEQ multiplex PCR, and TCRdb kept only the in-frame ones, dropping some. Found here are thousands of clones, about 71% of them singletons; the top ten hold about a fifth. The sample consisted of tumor-adjacent normal tissue, taken before any cancer treatment. Every receptor here comes from an older man with hepatocellular carcinoma.

This clone was counted a single time. The V gene is TRBV4-3, the J gene TRBJ2-1; the D gene could be TRBD1 or TRBD2 (6 bases each). Trimming pared 1 base from V and 7 bases from J, leaving 17 bases between. This CDR3 has 16 amino acids. Germline CDR1 and CDR2: LGHNA and YSLEER. CDR3 in amino acids: CASSQGGGLWANEQFF. CDR3 DNA sequence: TGCGCCAGCAGCCAAGGTGGGGGGCTATGGGCGAATGAGCAGTTCTTC.

The chain carries TRBV6-6 and TRBJ1-1; possibly TRBD1 for D (5 bases). V was cut by 6 bases and J by 1 base, with 12 bases left in between. Per germline, CDR1 MNHNY and CDR2 SVGAGI (reference sequence). The CDR3 runs 14 residues. The DNA for the CDR3 is TGTGCCAGCAGCTTGCAGGGAAGGAACACTGAAGCTTTCTTT. Protein: CASSLQGRNTEAFF.

V and J are TRBV5-1 and TRBJ1-1; no clear D gene. CDR3 size: 16 residues. V lost 0 bases and J lost 0, with 12 bases in between. Germline CDR1 is SGHRS and CDR2 is YFSETQ. The CDR3 here is CASSLGPGELNTEAFF. CDR3 sequence (DNA): TGCGCCAGCAGCTTGGGACCGGGAGAACTGAACACTGAAGCTTTCTTT. The full variable domain, in which reference TRBV5-1 and TRBJ1-1 provide the parts outside the CDR3, is KAGVTQTPRYLIKTRGQQVTLSCSPISGHRSVSWYQQTPGQGLQFLFEYFSETQRNKGNFPGRFSGRQFSNSRSEMNVSTLELGDSALYLCASSLGPGELNTEAFFGQGTRLTVV.

The chain has TRBV16 and TRBJ1-5; D is ambiguous. V lost 2 bases, J lost 7 bases, and 15 bases lay in between. CDR1 is KGHSY, CDR2 FQNENV, per germline. CDR3 length: 15 amino acids. The CDR3 reads CASSQQAGSGQPQHF. The CDR3 nucleotides read TGTGCCAGCAGCCAACAAGCGGGCAGCGGCCAGCCCCAGCATTTT.

This chain joins TRBV6-2 or TRBV6-3 and TRBJ1-1; 10 nucleotides align to TRBD1. Trimming cost V 0 bases and J 5 bases; bases outside gene matches: 6. Germline CDR1 and CDR2: MNHEY and SVGEGT. This CDR3 has 16 amino acids. This CDR3 reads CASSYSRDRGGTEAFF. The CDR3 bases are TGTGCCAGCAGTTACTCGAGGGACAGGGGCGGAACTGAAGCTTTCTTT.

The V call is TRBV6-5, the J call TRBJ2-7, with D possibly being TRBD1 (5 bases). V was shortened by 6 bases and J by 5 bases, with 17 bases between the two germline ends. Germline values: CDR1 MNHEY, CDR2 SVGAGI. This CDR3 contains 14 residues. The CDR3 loop reads CASSYTPGNHEQYF. The CDR3 DNA reads as TGTGCCAGCAGCTACACCCCAGGGAACCACGAGCAGTACTTC.

The CDR3 sequence is CASSPEPGFEQFF. In DNA, the CDR3 is TGTGCCAGCAGCCCCGAACCGGGGTTTGAGCAGTTCTTC. The rearrangement uses TRBV7-2 and TRBJ2-1; TRBD2 might be the D (5 bases). The CDR3 spans 13 residues. CDR1 is SGHTA and CDR2 is FQGNSA in the germline V gene. V lost 5 bases, J lost 9 bases, and 14 bases lay in between.

V usage is TRBV7-3 and J usage is TRBJ2-6; a weak D match, TRBD2 (6 bases). Per the germline V gene, CDR1 is SGHTA and CDR2 is FQGTGA. This CDR3 contains 17 residues. Deletions cut 5 bases from V and 2 bases from J, with 16 bases between. In nucleotides, the CDR3 is TGTGCCAGCAGCCGCAACGAGGGCGGGGCTGGGGCCAACGTCCTGACTTTC. Protein: CASSRNEGGAGANVLTF.

The J gene is TRBJ2-1, the V gene TRBV7-9; D not resolved. V dropped 2 bases and J dropped 4 bases, with 15 bases sitting between them. CDR1 is SEHNR, CDR2 FQNEAQ, per germline (reference sequence). This CDR3 comprises 16 residues. The CDR3 nucleotides read TGTGCCAGCAGCTTAATCGGGTTGACGGGTTACAATGAGCAGTTCTTC. This codes for CASSLIGLTGYNEQFF. Full variable domain (rest looked up from reference TRBV7-9 and TRBJ2-1): DTGVSQNPRHKITKRGQNVTFRCDPISEHNRLYWYRQTLGQGPEFLTYFQNEAQLEKSRLLSDRFSAERPKGSFSTLEIQRTEQGDSAMYLCASSLIGLTGYNEQFFGPGTRLTVL.

CDR3 amino acids: CASSEGRGAYNEQFF. CDR3 DNA sequence: TGTGCCAGCAGCGAGGGGCGGGGGGCCTACAATGAGCAGTTCTTC. The chain uses TRBV2 and TRBJ2-1; the match to TRBD2 covers 8 bases. The CDR3 totals 15 residues. The germline gives CDR1 SNHLY, CDR2 FYNNEI. After removal of 6 bases from V and 2 bases from J, the junction contained 6 bases not matched to a gene.

The gene calls are TRBV28 and TRBJ2-7; D not certain. Germline CDR1 reads MDHEN; CDR2 reads SYDVKM. The CDR3 is made up of 13 amino acids. CDR3 sequence (DNA): TGTGCCAGCAGTTCTAATGGTTTGGACGGACGGCCCGTC. Translating it yields CASSSNGLDGRPV.

J is TRBJ2-7 and V is TRBV6-5, with D unclear. Germline loops: CDR1 MNHEY, CDR2 SVGAGI. CDR3 length equals 16 residues. The V gene lost 4 bases and the J gene lost 2 bases, with 18 bases spanning the gap. The CDR3 sequence: CASSSFRQAPAYEQYF. CDR3 bases: TGTGCCAGCAGTTCATTTCGGCAGGCCCCCGCCTACGAGCAGTACTTC.

This sequence joins TRBV2 and TRBJ2-7; D unresolved. The germline V gene encodes CDR1 SNHLY and CDR2 FYNNEI. The CDR3 has 15 amino acids. Trimming cost V 5 bases and J 3 bases, with 17 bases left between them. CDR3 protein: CASSLPVGNLYEQYF. In DNA, the CDR3 is TGTGCCAGCAGTCTACCAGTGGGAAACCTCTACGAGCAGTACTTC.

This chain uses TRBV28 with TRBJ1-4; D is possibly TRBD1 (6 bases). Per the germline V gene, CDR1 is MDHEN and CDR2 is SYDVKM. Trimming shortened V by 2 bases and J by 7 bases, and 14 bases separated the two germline ends. This CDR3 is built from 15 residues. The CDR3 protein is CASSLNRGAGEKLFF. In nucleotides, the CDR3 is TGTGCCAGCAGTTTAAATCGGGGGGCGGGTGAAAAACTGTTTTTT.

This chain links TRBV5-1 with TRBJ1-2; D is perhaps TRBD1 (6 bases). Germline loops: CDR1 SGHRS, CDR2 YFSETQ. V was shortened by 0 bases and J by 4 bases, with 16 bases between the two germline ends. CDR3 size: 16 residues. CDR3 loop: CASSLGPGDRRYGYTF. In DNA, the CDR3 is TGCGCCAGCAGCTTGGGCCCAGGGGATCGCCGCTATGGCTACACCTTC.

For this clone: At one boundary the junction diverges from the germline segment, which might be a read error. The chain recombines TRBV29-1 with TRBJ1-1; a weak D match, TRBD1 (5 bases). Germline CDR1 SQVTM, CDR2 ANQGSEA. The CDR3 extends over 16 amino acids. The CDR3 DNA reads as TGCAGCGTTAAAGATACAGGAGTACTCACCAGCGCTGAAGCTTTCTTT. Translated, it gives CSVKDTGVLTSAEAFF.

The J gene is TRBJ2-3, the V gene TRBV29-1, with TRBD1 identical over 7 bases. CDR1 and CDR2 (germline): SQVTM, ANQGSEA. Trimming removed 7 bases from V and 3 bases from J; junction bases left unmatched: 10. This CDR3 has 14 residues. CDR3 coding DNA: TGCAGCGCCCGAGGGGGCGATGGTACAGATACGCAGTATTTT. Translated, it gives CSARGGDGTDTQYF.

This clone was seen a single time. This chain links TRBV4-3 with TRBJ2-7; D unclear. Between the trimmed V and J ends, which lost 0 bases and 4 bases, there was a span of 7 bases. The CDR3 runs to 13 residues. CDR1 is LGHNA and CDR2 is YSLEER in the germline V gene. The CDR3: CASSQDWGYEQYF. The CDR3 DNA follows: TGCGCCAGCAGCCAAGATTGGGGTTACGAGCAGTACTTC.